The 9 T cell receptor beta chains below come from one sample, sequenced in a study of blood T cell repertoires in COVID-19 (dated by TCRdb to the early 2020s). Library preparation employed the immunoSEQ multiplex PCR assay. What TCRdb holds here is the immuneACCESS table cut down to in-frame rearrangements. Part of the clones is not present; checked against another copy, under half of the missing clones reflect an unresolved V gene, and the others are unexplained. Present in this sample are more than 300,000 clones, 88% of which were seen just once. The ten largest account for about 1.2% of the sample. Material for sequencing was PBMCs or T cells enriched from blood (not recorded which). The source of these receptors is a woman younger than 35 who had recovered from COVID-19.

The chain has TRBV7-9 and TRBJ1-1; possible D gene TRBD1, 6 bases. The germline V gene has CDR1 SEHNR and CDR2 FQNEAQ (reference sequence). The V and J ends lost 5 bases and 2 bases respectively, with 18 bases between them. This CDR3 contains 16 residues. CDR3 sequence: CASSPSRDTLNTEAFF. In DNA, the CDR3 is TGTGCCAGCAGCCCAAGCAGGGACACCCTAAACACTGAAGCTTTCTTT. The variable domain in full, with the rest retrieved from reference TRBV7-9 and TRBJ1-1, is DTGVSQNPRHKITKRGQNVTFRCDPISEHNRLYWYRQTLGQGPEFLTYFQNEAQLEKSRLLSDRFSAERPKGSFSTLEIQRTEQGDSAMYLCASSPSRDTLNTEAFFGQGTRLTVV.

The rearrangement links TRBV28 to TRBJ2-5; D call uncertain. Germline V gives CDR1 MDHEN, CDR2 SYDVKM. V was shortened by 4 bases and J by 1 base, with 7 bases between the two germline ends. The CDR3 covers 13 residues. The DNA for the CDR3 is TGTGCCAGCAGTTCAGTGGCCCAAGAGACCCAGTACTTC. Protein product: CASSSVAQETQYF.

The rearrangement joins TRBV27 to TRBJ1-6, with 7 bases matching TRBD1. The CDR3 has 15 amino acids. Unmatched junction bases numbered 5, after V lost 2 bases and J lost 7 bases. Germline loops: CDR1 MNHEY, CDR2 SMNVEV (reference sequence). DNA of the CDR3: TGTGCCAGCAGTTTAGGACAGGCCATCAATTCACCCCTCCACTTT. This codes for CASSLGQAINSPLHF.

CDR3 loop: CAMGPDRNSPLHF. As DNA, the CDR3 is TGTGCCATGGGACCTGACAGGAATTCACCCCTCCACTTT. V usage is TRBV7-9 and J usage is TRBJ1-6; D is perhaps TRBD1 (6 bases). CDR3 length: 13 amino acids. The germline V and J ends were trimmed by 10 bases and 7 bases, with 14 bases remaining between them. Germline V gene sequence: CDR1 SEHNR, CDR2 FQNEAQ (reference sequence).

The gene calls are TRBV5-1 and TRBJ1-1; no clear D. Germline V gives CDR1 SGHRS, CDR2 YFSETQ. This CDR3 spans 14 amino acids. Trimming removed 0 bases from V and 4 bases from J, with 10 bases in between. CDR3 in DNA: TGCGCCAGCAGCTTGGTTCGGGCGGGCACTGAAGCTTTCTTT. Translation: CASSLVRAGTEAFF.

This CDR3 reads CASSFTGTGNTEAFF. The CDR3 nucleotides are TGTGCCAGCAGCTTCACCGGGACAGGGAACACTGAAGCTTTCTTT. The chain joins TRBV11-2 to TRBJ1-1; TRBD1 agrees at 8 bases. CDR1 and CDR2 (germline): SGHAT, FQNNGV. The CDR3 spans 15 residues. J gave up 1 base and V 3 bases, and 4 bases lay outside the gene matches.

The J gene is TRBJ1-4, the V gene TRBV6-5; D may be TRBD1 (6 bases). Germline V gene sequence: CDR1 MNHEY, CDR2 SVGAGI. The V gene lost 5 bases and the J gene lost 1 base, with 11 bases spanning the gap. The CDR3 sequence is 15 residues long. The CDR3 DNA sequence: TGTGCCAGCAGTCTCGGACAGATAACTAATGAAAAACTGTTTTTT. It yields the protein CASSLGQITNEKLFF.

This clone was counted only a few times. The chain uses TRBV9 and TRBJ1-2; D not certain. CDR1 and CDR2 from the germline V gene are SGDLS and YYNGEE. Trimming removed 3 bases from V and 3 bases from J, with 21 bases in between. This CDR3 is built from 17 residues. The CDR3 DNA reads TGTGCCAGCAGCGGATACAGCATGGAGGTTCATCACTATGGCTACACCTTC. Encoded protein: CASSGYSMEVHHYGYTF.

The rearrangement uses TRBV21-1 and TRBJ1-1; TRBD1 is the table's D call and was not checked against the DNA. TRBV21-1 represents a pseudogene. The CDR3 has 15 amino acids. For the CDR3, the DNA is TGTGCCAGCAGCACTAGGGACAGGGAGTCGACTGAAGCTTTCTTT. Protein product: CASSTRDRESTEAFF.